This T cell receptor beta chain was documented in a study of human T cells and chemical hapten exposure. Study in general: Researchers reported sensitizing a roughly 2 cm by roughly 2 cm upper inner arm skin site with 2% DPC. During the roughly 23-week study period, patients had diphenylcyclopropenone applied to the scalp every week.

Regarding this clonotype: The antigen is unknown.

Study conclusions and caveats: Alopecia affected the donors, so their immune response may differ from healthy people's. TCRs at high frequency, those above 1 in 1000, did not change with DPC sensitization.

Time point: patch test 2, 6 weeks after DPC sensitization. Treatment here: therapeutic diphenylcyclopropenone sensitization with weekly scalp DPC. CDR3 size: 15 residues. V lost 1 base, J lost 4 bases, and 4 bases stayed unmatched. In germline, CDR1 is SGHDN, CDR2 FVKESK. TCRdb recomputed calls from the RACE reads with MiXCR, one row per CDR3 protein. The table includes 120,000 to 150,000 distinct CDR3 sequences, about an eighth detected once. This specimen consisted of whole blood, obtained in connection with sensitization to the hapten diphenylcyclopropenone (DPC). The chain employs TRBV14 and TRBJ2-1; 7 bases align to TRBD2. This TCR came from a woman between 50 and 59 years old with alopecia areata. Some clones in this sample may be carry-over from other donors' samples. The CDR3, as DNA: TGTGCCAGCAGCCAAGCCGGGGGGACTTACAATGAGCAGTTCTTC. It is translated as CASSQAGGTYNEQFF. Looking up the rest from reference TRBV14 and TRBJ2-1 gives the full variable domain: EAGVTQFPSHSVIEKGQTVTLRCDPISGHDNLYWYRRVMGKEIKFLLHFVKESKQDESGMPNNRFLAERTGGTYSTLKVQPAELEDSGVYFCASSQAGGTYNEQFFGPGTRLTVL.